The clone carrying this TCR beta chain has a count of ten or more. Its antigen is currently unknown. This sample stems from a study of CD8 T cells in ankylosing spondylitis. Study-wide results and caveats: Researchers report that disease-linked clones proved CD8+ and relatively rare in peripheral blood.

Using quantitative 5'-RACE with molecular barcodes, the authors made TCR beta libraries. TCRdb re-derived calls from the 5' RACE reads in MiXCR, one entry per CDR3 protein. Of 150,000 to 200,000 distinct CDR3 sequences listed, 25% to 35% were seen once; the top ten hold around 6.2%. This receptor was obtained from a male donor with ankylosing spondylitis. The sample consisted of synovial fluid, either unsorted or a sorted T cell fraction (not recorded which).

The CDR3 region is CASSLGQGPTGELFF. The CDR3, as DNA: TGTGCCAGCAGCCTGGGACAGGGGCCCACCGGGGAGCTGTTTTTT. V is TRBV7-9 and J is TRBJ2-2, with TRBD1 identical over 10 bases. CDR1 is SEHNR, CDR2 FQNEAQ, per germline (reference sequence). The CDR3 sequence is 15 residues long. The junction had 4 bases not matched to a gene; V was cut back by 5 bases and J by 4 bases. Supplemented by reference TRBV7-9 and TRBJ2-2, the full variable domain reads DTGVSQNPRHKITKRGQNVTFRCDPISEHNRLYWYRQTLGQGPEFLTYFQNEAQLEKSRLLSDRFSAERPKGSFSTLEIQRTEQGDSAMYLCASSLGQGPTGELFFGEGSRLTVL.